This T cell receptor beta chain emerged from a study of blood T cell repertoires in COVID-19. Study-level background: Some COVID-19 samples were acute and others convalescent; all came from the United States, Italy and Spain. Sources were T cells, B-cell-depleted T cells, or PBMCs; the material itself was cDNA or gDNA.

This CDR3 spans 13 amino acids. Trimming stripped 7 bases from V and 6 bases from J, with 15 bases between. As originally analysed: Amplifying reference gene primers gave estimates of nucleated cell counts. The repertoire was sequenced with immunoSEQ multiplex PCR; TCRdb's copy has only in-frame clones and lacks some. V, J and clone size derive from that table, while D and trimming were established from the DNA sequence. The table shows approximately 310,000 clones, with more than 75% occurring only once. Material for sequencing was peripheral blood. The receptor was isolated from a woman between 50 and 59 years old who had recovered from COVID-19. The chain has TRBV12-3 or TRBV12-4 and TRBJ1-1; possibly TRBD1 for D (5 bases). The CDR3 here is CASTWGGWAEAFF. The CDR3 DNA follows: TGTGCCAGCACCTGGGGGGGATGGGCTGAAGCTTTCTTT.